This entry lists 4 T cell receptor beta chains sequenced from one sample in a study of blood T cell repertoires in COVID-19. Repertoires were generated with immunoSEQ multiplex PCR, while TCRdb's copy carries only in-frame clones and drops some. Of about 140,000 clones listed, around 81% are singletons. The specimen sequenced was peripheral blood. The receptor source for this set is a woman aged 55 to 70 with acute or convalescent COVID-19.

This sequence joins TRBV4-3 and TRBJ2-2; 8 nucleotides match TRBD1. There are 16 residues in the CDR3. Trimming cost V 3 bases and J 8 bases; bases outside gene matches: 11. Germline V gene lookup returns CDR1 LGHNA and CDR2 YSLEER. The CDR3 sequence: CASSQRTGLTSGELFF. CDR3 coding DNA: TGCGCCAGCAGCCAGAGGACAGGGCTAACGTCTGGGGAGCTGTTTTTT.

V and J are TRBV7-2 and TRBJ2-7, with TRBD2 as a possible D gene (5 bases). V gave up 2 bases and J gave up 1 base, with 6 bases separating them. In germline, CDR1 is SGHTA, CDR2 FQGNSA. The CDR3 consists of 13 residues. CDR3: CASSLPGSYEQYF. CDR3 nucleotide sequence: TGTGCCAGCAGCTTACCGGGATCCTACGAGCAGTACTTC.

For this clone: The sample has other DNA sequences that encode this CDR3 too. The chain employs TRBV9 and TRBJ2-5; TRBD2 aligns across 10 bases. Per germline, CDR1 SGDLS and CDR2 YYNGEE. V dropped 0 bases and J dropped 1; count of bases not matched to a gene: 3. The CDR3 length is 16 residues. In DNA form, the CDR3 reads TGTGCCAGCAGCGTAGGTCTAGCGGGGGTCCAAGAGACCCAGTACTTC. Its protein is CASSVGLAGVQETQYF. The full variable domain, in which reference TRBV9 and TRBJ2-5 provide the parts outside the CDR3, is DSGVTQTPKHLITATGQRVTLRCSPRSGDLSVYWYQQSLDQGLQFLIQYYNGEERAKGNILERFSAQQFPDLHSELNLSSLELGDSALYFCASSVGLAGVQETQYFGPGTRLLVL.

In this sample, this clone turned up a few times. The chain uses TRBV27 and TRBJ1-1; D is unclear. CDR1 is MNHEY and CDR2 is SMNVEV in the germline V gene (reference sequence). This CDR3 region has 14 residues. The V gene lost 5 bases and the J gene lost 1 base, with 11 bases spanning the gap. DNA of the CDR3: TGTGCCAGCAGTCTCGAGGGCCCGAACACTGAAGCTTTCTTT. Translated: CASSLEGPNTEAFF.